Below are 27 T cell receptor beta chains sequenced from a single sample in a study of cytomegalovirus exposure and HLA in healthy donors. PCR amplification relied on 60 Vbeta primers (plus 13 Jbeta primers). Clones were sequenced by immunoSEQ multiplex PCR, and TCRdb holds only the in-frame ones, with some missing. Of 150,000 to 200,000 clones in the sample, 70% to 80% were seen once. The sequenced material came from PBMCs. These receptors all come from a woman in her forties or fifties in good health and CMV-seronegative.

Here the CDR3 reads CASSSMGSGLSTDTQYF. The CDR3 DNA reads TGTGCCAGCAGCTCAATGGGGTCGGGGTTGAGCACAGATACGCAGTATTTT. The chain recombines TRBV7-9 with TRBJ2-3; D may be TRBD2 (5 bases). Trimming stripped 4 bases from V and 0 bases from J, with 17 bases between. Germline V CDR1 and CDR2: SEHNR, FQNEAQ (reference sequence). The CDR3 runs 17 residues.

The rearrangement links TRBV6-5 to TRBJ2-5; a possible D gene is TRBD2 (5 bases). CDR3 length: 12 residues. V was cut by 5 bases and J by 5 bases, with 9 bases left in between. Germline values: CDR1 MNHEY, CDR2 SVGAGI. CDR3 loop: CASSPGKETQYF. The CDR3 region has the DNA TGTGCCAGCAGTCCCGGGAAGGAGACCCAGTACTTC.

This chain links TRBV7-3 with TRBJ1-1; 10 bases fit TRBD1. V shed 6 bases, J shed 2 bases, and the junction held 3 bases outside the gene matches. Per the germline V gene, CDR1 is SGHTA and CDR2 is FQGTGA. There are 14 residues in the CDR3. CDR3 nucleotide sequence: TGTGCCAGCAGTCAGACAGGGGGCAACACTGAAGCTTTCTTT. Translation: CASSQTGGNTEAFF.

As DNA, the CDR3 is TGTGCCAGCAGTGAACAGGGGTGGACTGAAGCTTTCTTT. It encodes CASSEQGWTEAFF. The genes are TRBV6-1 and TRBJ1-1; D is perhaps TRBD1 (6 bases). V gave up 2 bases and J gave up 5 bases, with 9 bases separating them. Germline CDR1 is MNHNS and CDR2 is SASEGT. There are 13 residues in the CDR3.

CDR3 DNA: TGTGCCAGCAGCACCCCGGGACAGGGCTACGAGCAGTACTTC. Translated: CASSTPGQGYEQYF. The chain uses TRBV7-2 and TRBJ2-7; 9 bases agree with TRBD1. CDR1 and CDR2 from the germline V gene are SGHTA and FQGNSA. The CDR3 spans 14 residues. The V and J ends lost 5 bases and 3 bases, in that order; junction bases with no gene match: 5.

The sample holds one count of this clone. The CDR3 sequence: CASSLAQGVGAKNIQYF. Written as DNA, the CDR3 is TGTGCCAGCAGCTTAGCTCAGGGGGTTGGAGCCAAAAACATTCAGTACTTC. The rearrangement links TRBV7-2 to TRBJ2-4; 7 bases fit TRBD1. The CDR3 spans 17 residues. Germline V gives CDR1 SGHTA, CDR2 FQGNSA. V trimming: 0 bases; J trimming: 0 bases; junction bases outside the gene matches: 5.

The V gene is TRBV9, the J gene TRBJ1-4, with a tentative D call TRBD1 (5 bases). The CDR3 consists of 17 residues. Germline V gives CDR1 SGDLS, CDR2 YYNGEE. V lost 2 bases to trimming and J lost 0 bases, with 14 bases between them. This CDR3 reads CASSVRDNPTTNEKLFF. The CDR3 DNA is TGTGCCAGCAGCGTCAGGGATAACCCTACAACTAATGAAAAACTGTTTTTT.

This clone was observed a few times. The V call is TRBV7-6, the J call TRBJ2-1; TRBD2 agrees at 14 bases. This CDR3 is built from 17 residues. The V segment lost 5 bases and the J segment 12 bases; nucleotides outside the gene matches: 15. In germline, CDR1 is SGHVS, CDR2 FNYEAQ. CDR3 sequence reads: CASSKQSTSGRASVQFF. The CDR3 DNA reads TGTGCCAGCAGCAAACAGTCGACTAGCGGGAGGGCGTCCGTGCAGTTCTTC. The whole variable domain, remainder taken from reference TRBV7-6 and TRBJ2-1, is GAGVSQSPRYKVTKRGQDVALRCDPISGHVSLYWYRQALGQGPEFLTYFNYEAQQDKSGLPNDRFSAERPEGSISTLTIQRTEQRDSAMYRCASSKQSTSGRASVQFFGPGTRLTVL.

This chain links TRBV7-9 with TRBJ1-6, with 10 bases matching TRBD1. J was trimmed by 7 bases and V by 5 bases; bases with no gene match: 8. The CDR3 has 16 residues. The germline V gene encodes CDR1 SEHNR and CDR2 FQNEAQ (reference sequence). The CDR3 here is CASSLGTGDGNSPLHF. CDR3 coding DNA: TGTGCCAGCAGCCTCGGGACAGGGGATGGGAATTCACCCCTCCACTTT.

This sequence joins TRBV11-1 and TRBJ2-1; 8 nucleotides agree with TRBD2. The CDR3 is 18 residues long. The germline V gene has CDR1 SGHAT and CDR2 FQDESV (reference sequence). J gave up 8 bases and V 1 base, and 16 bases lay outside the gene matches. The CDR3 protein is CASSLVRSSGSSPHEQFF. The CDR3 region has the DNA TGTGCCAGCAGCTTAGTTCGGTCTAGCGGGTCTAGCCCACATGAGCAGTTCTTC. The full variable domain, completed using reference TRBV11-1 and TRBJ2-1, is EAEVAQSPRYKITEKSQAVAFWCDPISGHATLYWYRQILGQGPELLVQFQDESVVDDSQLPKDRFSAERLKGVDSTLKIQPAELGDSAMYLCASSLVRSSGSSPHEQFFGPGTRLTVL.

The rearrangement uses TRBV11-2 and TRBJ1-2; 7 nucleotides line up with TRBD1. The CDR3 is 19 amino acids. CDR1 SGHAT and CDR2 FQNNGV come from the germline V gene. With 4 bases clipped from V and 0 bases from J, the junction kept 17 bases outside the gene matches. The CDR3 DNA reads as TGTGCCAGCAGCTACCCGGGACAGCGAATTCCGATTCCTAACTATGGCTACACCTTC. Residues: CASSYPGQRIPIPNYGYTF.

This clone has just a few counts. This chain connects TRBV30 to TRBJ1-1; 7 bases are a match to TRBD1. The CDR3 length is 14 residues. The germline gives CDR1 GTSNPN, CDR2 SVGIG (reference sequence). V was clipped by 3 bases and J by 0 bases; unmatched bases: 4. CDR3 residues: CAWRPGGMNTEAFF. CDR3 sequence (DNA): TGTGCCTGGAGACCAGGGGGTATGAACACTGAAGCTTTCTTT.

This clone was counted a single time. V gene TRBV7-2 combines with J gene TRBJ2-1; a possible D gene is TRBD2 (5 bases). The germline gives CDR1 SGHTA, CDR2 FQGNSA. This CDR3 is built from 16 residues. V lost 5 bases to trimming and J lost 6 bases, with 20 bases between them. The CDR3 DNA is TGTGCCAGCAGCCCCTACGGGGTTGCCCAATCCAATGAGCAGTTCTTC. It translates to CASSPYGVAQSNEQFF.

This chain uses TRBV30 with TRBJ1-1; a weak D match, TRBD1 (5 bases). The CDR3 is 11 amino acids. The germline V gene encodes CDR1 GTSNPN and CDR2 SVGIG (reference sequence). Trimming removed 5 bases at V and 5 bases at J, with 9 bases between. The CDR3 loop is CAWRGGTEAFF. CDR3 nucleotide sequence: TGTGCCTGGCGGGGGGGGACTGAAGCTTTCTTT.

The rearrangement uses TRBV5-8 and TRBJ2-2; weak D call: TRBD2 (5 bases). V was shortened by 4 bases and J by 6 bases, with 13 bases between the two germline ends. The CDR3 spans 14 residues. Germline values: CDR1 SGHTS, CDR2 YDEGEE. The CDR3 nucleotides are TGTGCCAGCAGCCTAGGACGGACTCCCGGGGAGCTGTTTTTT. Amino acid sequence: CASSLGRTPGELFF. The full variable domain, completed using reference TRBV5-8 and TRBJ2-2, is EAGVTQSPTHLIKTRGQQATLRCSPISGHTSVYWYQQALGLGLQFLLWYDEGEERNRGNFPPRFSGRQFPNYSSELNVNALELEDSALYLCASSLGRTPGELFFGEGSRLTVL.

V usage is TRBV28 and J usage is TRBJ2-7; 8 nucleotides align to TRBD2. CDR3 length: 16 residues. The V gene's germline CDR1 is MDHEN and CDR2 SYDVKM. Trimming at V came to 3 bases and at J to 0 bases, leaving 7 bases not matched to a gene. CDR3 DNA: TGTGCCAGCAGTTTGGGGCTAGCGGGCCACTCCTACGAGCAGTACTTC. Residues: CASSLGLAGHSYEQYF.

CDR3 sequence: CASSLRLAGGGYEQYF. The DNA of the CDR3 is TGCGCCAGCAGCTTGAGGCTAGCGGGGGGGGGCTACGAGCAGTACTTC. The chain combines TRBV5-1 with TRBJ2-7; 12 nucleotides line up with TRBD2. The germline V gene encodes CDR1 SGHRS and CDR2 YFSETQ. V lost 1 base to trimming and J lost 3 bases; unmatched junction nucleotides: 5. The CDR3 consists of 16 residues.

V gene TRBV10-2 combines with J gene TRBJ1-1; D perhaps matches TRBD1 (6 bases). The CDR3 is 17 amino acids. The V end was cut by 0 bases, the J end by 5 bases, with 19 bases between. Per the germline V gene, CDR1 is WSHSY and CDR2 is SAAADI. The DNA for the CDR3 is TGCGCCAGCAGTGAGTCGATGGGGGGGCCGCCGGGGACTGAAGCTTTCTTT. This codes for CASSESMGGPPGTEAFF.

Details on this clone: Different DNA sequences within this sample yield the same CDR3. The chain uses TRBV5-1 and TRBJ1-1; D gene ambiguous. The CDR3 has 13 residues. The germline gives CDR1 SGHRS, CDR2 YFSETQ. The V end was cut by 4 bases, the J end by 1 base, with 8 bases between. Here the CDR3 DNA reads TGCGCCAGCAGCCCCCGGGAGAACACTGAAGCTTTCTTT. Protein sequence: CASSPRENTEAFF.

The chain is built from TRBV19 and TRBJ2-5; 9 nucleotides match TRBD2. Germline V gives CDR1 LNHDA, CDR2 SQIVND (reference sequence). The CDR3 extends over 15 amino acids. J was trimmed by 4 bases and V by 3 bases; bases with no gene match: 6. The CDR3, as DNA: TGTGCCAGTAGTATGGCGGGGGGGCGTGGAGAGACCCAGTACTTC. Translating gives CASSMAGGRGETQYF.

Only a few counts were recorded for this clone. The V gene is TRBV6-5, the J gene TRBJ2-7; 7 bases match TRBD1. Germline lookup yields CDR1 MNHEY and CDR2 SVGAGI. The junction had 12 bases not matched to a gene; V was cut back by 7 bases and J by 6 bases. The CDR3 sequence is 14 residues long. The CDR3 DNA reads TGTGCCAGCATCCGGGACAGTATAGCGTTCGAGCAGTACTTC. This encodes CASIRDSIAFEQYF.

This clone was counted a few times. CDR3 DNA: TGTGCCAGCAGTTTATCGCTGGACAGGGCCAACGTCCTGACTTTC. Protein product: CASSLSLDRANVLTF. The rearrangement links TRBV27 to TRBJ2-6; weak D call: TRBD1 (5 bases). Between the trimmed V and J ends, which lost 0 bases and 5 bases, there was a span of 8 bases. Germline CDR1 MNHEY, CDR2 SMNVEV (reference sequence). The CDR3 has 15 amino acids.

This chain links TRBV6-6 with TRBJ1-5; D is possibly TRBD1 (6 bases). V dropped 7 bases and J dropped 1 base, with 17 bases sitting between them. The length of the CDR3 is 16 residues. Germline assignment: CDR1 MNHNY and CDR2 SVGAGI (reference sequence). The CDR3 loop is CASTKPGDGSNQPQHF. The CDR3, as DNA: TGTGCCAGCACCAAACCAGGGGACGGGAGCAATCAGCCCCAGCATTTT.

The rearrangement links TRBV6-1 to TRBJ2-3, with 9 bases matching TRBD1. CDR3 length: 15 residues. Germline V gene data show CDR1 as MNHNS and CDR2 as SASEGT. The ends lost 4 bases at V and 7 bases at J; junction bases unmatched: 9. The CDR3 region has the DNA TGTGCCAGCAGTGTAGTCGGACAGGGGTTGTATACGCAGTATTTT. Translating it yields CASSVVGQGLYTQYF.

V gene TRBV27 combines with J gene TRBJ1-1, with a tentative D call TRBD1 (5 bases). The CDR3 length is 14 residues. V dropped 6 bases and J dropped 5 bases, with 16 bases sitting between them. Germline-derived CDR1 and CDR2 are MNHEY and SMNVEV (reference sequence). The CDR3 is CASSSGGVRTEAFF. The CDR3 DNA reads as TGTGCCAGCAGCTCCGGGGGGGTGAGGACTGAAGCTTTCTTT.

In this sample, this clone turned up once. V is TRBV5-4 and J is TRBJ2-3, with D possibly being TRBD2 (5 bases). Germline V gene sequence: CDR1 SGHNT, CDR2 YYREEE (reference sequence). Trimming cost V 0 bases and J 4 bases, with 18 bases left between them. The CDR3 runs 17 residues. Here the CDR3 DNA reads TGTGCCAGCAGCTTGGATCAAGGCAGACGGGGTTCAGATACGCAGTATTTT. Protein product: CASSLDQGRRGSDTQYF.

This clone came up a few times. V is TRBV9 and J is TRBJ1-4; 8 bases align to TRBD1. The CDR3 is 15 amino acids. Germline CDR1 SGDLS, CDR2 YYNGEE. The V segment lost 2 bases and the J segment 6 bases; nucleotides outside the gene matches: 6. This CDR3 is CASSVGTGGHEKLFF. Here the CDR3 DNA reads TGTGCCAGCAGCGTCGGAACAGGGGGTCATGAAAAACTGTTTTTT.